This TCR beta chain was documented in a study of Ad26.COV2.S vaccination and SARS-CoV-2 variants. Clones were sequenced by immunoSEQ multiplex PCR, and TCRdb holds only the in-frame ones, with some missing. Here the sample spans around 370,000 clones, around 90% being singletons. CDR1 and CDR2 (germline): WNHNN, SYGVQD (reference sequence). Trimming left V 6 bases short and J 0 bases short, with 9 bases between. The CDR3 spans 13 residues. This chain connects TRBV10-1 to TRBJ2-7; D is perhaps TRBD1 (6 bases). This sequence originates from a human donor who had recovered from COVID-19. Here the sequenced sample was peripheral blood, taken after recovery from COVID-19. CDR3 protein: CASSTTGSYEQYF. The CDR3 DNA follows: TGCGCCAGCAGCACGACAGGCTCCTACGAGCAGTACTTC.